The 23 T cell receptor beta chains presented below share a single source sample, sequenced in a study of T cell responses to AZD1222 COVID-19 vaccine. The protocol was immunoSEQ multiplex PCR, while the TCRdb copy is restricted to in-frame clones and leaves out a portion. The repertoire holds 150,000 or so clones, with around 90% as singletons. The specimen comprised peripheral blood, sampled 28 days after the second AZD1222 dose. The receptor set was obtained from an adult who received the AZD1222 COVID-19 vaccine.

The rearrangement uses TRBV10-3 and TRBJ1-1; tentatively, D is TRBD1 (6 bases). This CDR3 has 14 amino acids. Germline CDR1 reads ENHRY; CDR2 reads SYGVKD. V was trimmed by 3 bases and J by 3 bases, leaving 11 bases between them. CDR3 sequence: CAISEGGRDTEAFF. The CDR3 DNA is TGTGCCATCAGTGAAGGGGGGCGGGACACTGAAGCTTTCTTT.

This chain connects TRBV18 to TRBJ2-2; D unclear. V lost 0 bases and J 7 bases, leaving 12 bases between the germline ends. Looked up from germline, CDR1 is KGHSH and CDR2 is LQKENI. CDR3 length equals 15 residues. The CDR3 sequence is CASSPPSHTYGELFF. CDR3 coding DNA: TGTGCCAGCTCACCACCGAGTCACACCTACGGGGAGCTGTTTTTT.

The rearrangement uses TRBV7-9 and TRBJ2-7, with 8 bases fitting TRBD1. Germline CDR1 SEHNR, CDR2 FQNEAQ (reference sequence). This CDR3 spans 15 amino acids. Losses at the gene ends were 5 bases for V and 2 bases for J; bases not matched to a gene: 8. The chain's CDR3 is CASSGGTGPTYEQYF. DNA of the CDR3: TGTGCCAGCAGCGGAGGGACAGGACCTACCTACGAGCAGTACTTC.

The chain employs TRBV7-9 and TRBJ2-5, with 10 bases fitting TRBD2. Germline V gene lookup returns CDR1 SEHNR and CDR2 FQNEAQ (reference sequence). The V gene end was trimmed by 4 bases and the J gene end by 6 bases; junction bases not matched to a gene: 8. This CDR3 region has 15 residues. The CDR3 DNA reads TGTGCCAGCAGCTCGGGGCTAGCGGGGGTAAAGACCCAGTACTTC. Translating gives CASSSGLAGVKTQYF.

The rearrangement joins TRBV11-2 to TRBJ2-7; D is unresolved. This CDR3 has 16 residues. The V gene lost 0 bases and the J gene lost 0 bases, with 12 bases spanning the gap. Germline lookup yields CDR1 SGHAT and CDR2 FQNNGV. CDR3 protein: CASSLEAALSSYEQYF. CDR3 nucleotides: TGTGCCAGCAGCTTAGAGGCAGCCCTTAGCTCCTACGAGCAGTACTTC. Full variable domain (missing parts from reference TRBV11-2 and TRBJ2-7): EAGVAQSPRYKIIEKRQSVAFWCNPISGHATLYWYQQILGQGPKLLIQFQNNGVVDDSQLPKDRFSAERLKGVDSTLKIQPAKLEDSAVYLCASSLEAALSSYEQYFGPGTRLTVT.

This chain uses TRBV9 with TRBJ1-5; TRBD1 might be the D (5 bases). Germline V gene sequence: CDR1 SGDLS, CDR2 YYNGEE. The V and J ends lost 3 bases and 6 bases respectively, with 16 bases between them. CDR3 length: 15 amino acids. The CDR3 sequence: CASSADTGFVQPQHF. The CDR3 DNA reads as TGTGCCAGCAGCGCGGACACGGGGTTTGTTCAGCCCCAGCATTTT.

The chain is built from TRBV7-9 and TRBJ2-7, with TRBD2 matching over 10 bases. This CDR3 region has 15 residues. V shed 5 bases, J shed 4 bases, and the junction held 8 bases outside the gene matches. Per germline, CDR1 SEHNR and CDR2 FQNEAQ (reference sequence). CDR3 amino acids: CASSQSGGAVYEQYF. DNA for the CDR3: TGTGCCAGCAGCCAAAGCGGGGGGGCGGTGTACGAGCAGTACTTC.

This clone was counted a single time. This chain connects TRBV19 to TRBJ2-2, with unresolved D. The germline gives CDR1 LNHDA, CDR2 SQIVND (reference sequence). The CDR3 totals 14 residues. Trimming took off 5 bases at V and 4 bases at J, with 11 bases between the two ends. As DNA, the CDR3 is TGTGCCAGTAGTGCCACCTCTAGCACCGGGGAGCTGTTTTTT. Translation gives CASSATSSTGELFF.

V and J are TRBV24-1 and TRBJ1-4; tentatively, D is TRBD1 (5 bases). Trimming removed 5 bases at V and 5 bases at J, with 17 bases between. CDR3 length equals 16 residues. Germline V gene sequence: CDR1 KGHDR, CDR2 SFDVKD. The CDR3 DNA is TGTGCCACCAGTGTATCAGGGCGACAGTTGAATGAAAAACTGTTTTTT. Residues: CATSVSGRQLNEKLFF.

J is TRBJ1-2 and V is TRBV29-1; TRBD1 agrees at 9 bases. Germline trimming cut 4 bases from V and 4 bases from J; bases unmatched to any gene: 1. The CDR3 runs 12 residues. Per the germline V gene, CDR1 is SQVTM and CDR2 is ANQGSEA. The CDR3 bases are TGCAGCGTTGTACAGGGGGCCTATGGCTACACCTTC. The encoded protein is CSVVQGAYGYTF.

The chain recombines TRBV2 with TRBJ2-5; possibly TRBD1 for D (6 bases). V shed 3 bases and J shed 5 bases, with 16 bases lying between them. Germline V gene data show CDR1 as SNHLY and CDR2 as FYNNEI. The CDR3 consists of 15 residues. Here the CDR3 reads CASSDGRTGWETQYF. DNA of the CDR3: TGTGCCAGCAGTGACGGTCGCACAGGGTGGGAGACCCAGTACTTC.

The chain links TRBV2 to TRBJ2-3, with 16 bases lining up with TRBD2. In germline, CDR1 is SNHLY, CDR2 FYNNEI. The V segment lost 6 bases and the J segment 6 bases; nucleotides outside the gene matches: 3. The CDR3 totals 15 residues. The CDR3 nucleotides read TGTGCCAGCAGCTCGGGACTAGCGGGGGGGGATACGCAGTATTTT. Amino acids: CASSSGLAGGDTQYF.

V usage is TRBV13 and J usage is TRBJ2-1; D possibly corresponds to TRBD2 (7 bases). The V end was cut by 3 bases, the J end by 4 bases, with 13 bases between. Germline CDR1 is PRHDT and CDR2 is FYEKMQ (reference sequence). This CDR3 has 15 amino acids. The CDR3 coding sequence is TGTGCCAGCAGCTTGGAGGGGGGGCTGTACAATGAGCAGTTCTTC. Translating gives CASSLEGGLYNEQFF.

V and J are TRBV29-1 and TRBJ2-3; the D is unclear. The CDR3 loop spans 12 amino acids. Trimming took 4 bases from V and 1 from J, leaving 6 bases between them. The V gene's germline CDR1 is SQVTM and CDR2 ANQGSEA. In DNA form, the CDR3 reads TGCAGCGTTGTCGACCGCACAGATACGCAGTATTTT. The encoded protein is CSVVDRTDTQYF.

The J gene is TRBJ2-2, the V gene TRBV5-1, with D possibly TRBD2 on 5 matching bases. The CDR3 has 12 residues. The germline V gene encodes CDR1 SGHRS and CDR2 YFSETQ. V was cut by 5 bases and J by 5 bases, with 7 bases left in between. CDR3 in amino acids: CASRRDTGELFF. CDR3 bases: TGCGCCAGCAGGAGGGATACCGGGGAGCTGTTTTTT. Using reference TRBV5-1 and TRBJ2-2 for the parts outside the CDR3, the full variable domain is KAGVTQTPRYLIKTRGQQVTLSCSPISGHRSVSWYQQTPGQGLQFLFEYFSETQRNKGNFPGRFSGRQFSNSRSEMNVSTLELGDSALYLCASRRDTGELFFGEGSRLTVL.

The CDR3 sequence is CASSLRTETNYGYTF. In DNA, the CDR3 is TGTGCCAGCAGCCTCAGGACAGAGACTAACTATGGCTACACCTTC. This chain links TRBV14 with TRBJ1-2; tentative D call: TRBD1 (6 bases). V was cut by 4 bases and J by 0 bases, with 12 bases left in between. The CDR3 sequence is 15 residues long. Germline V CDR1 and CDR2: SGHDN, FVKESK.

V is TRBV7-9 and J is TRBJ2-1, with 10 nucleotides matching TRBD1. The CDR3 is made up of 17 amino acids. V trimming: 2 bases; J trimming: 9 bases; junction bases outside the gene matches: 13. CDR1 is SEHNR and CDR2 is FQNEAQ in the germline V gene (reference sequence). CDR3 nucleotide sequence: TGTGCCAGCAGCTTACCCCCGACAGGGGGCGCTTATAGTGAGCAGTTCTTC. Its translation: CASSLPPTGGAYSEQFF.

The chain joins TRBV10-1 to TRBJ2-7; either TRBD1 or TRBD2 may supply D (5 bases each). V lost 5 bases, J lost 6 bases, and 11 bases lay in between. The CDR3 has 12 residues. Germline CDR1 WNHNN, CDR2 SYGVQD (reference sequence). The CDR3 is CASSRGSAEQYF. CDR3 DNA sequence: TGCGCCAGCAGTCGGGGCTCAGCCGAGCAGTACTTC.

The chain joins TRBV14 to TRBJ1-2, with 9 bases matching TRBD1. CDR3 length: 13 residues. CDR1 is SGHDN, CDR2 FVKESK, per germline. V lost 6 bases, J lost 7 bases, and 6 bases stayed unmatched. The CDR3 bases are TGTGCCAGCAGTCCTACAGGGGGCGTTGGCTACACCTTC. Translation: CASSPTGGVGYTF.

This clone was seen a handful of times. In nucleotides, the CDR3 is TGTGCCAGCAGTGAAGCGCTTTGGGACAGCCGGGCCCAGCCCCAGCATTTT. This sequence encodes CASSEALWDSRAQPQHF. The J gene is TRBJ1-5, the V gene TRBV2; 7 bases map to TRBD1. Trimming at V came to 0 bases and at J to 7 bases, leaving 12 bases not matched to a gene. This CDR3 is built from 17 residues. The germline CDR1 and CDR2 sequences are SNHLY and FYNNEI. Variable domain in full (rest from reference TRBV2 and TRBJ1-5): EPEVTQTPSHQVTQMGQEVILRCVPISNHLYFYWYRQILGQKVEFLVSFYNNEISEKSEIFDDQFSVERPDGSNFTLKIRSTKLEDSAMYFCASSEALWDSRAQPQHFGDGTRLSIL.

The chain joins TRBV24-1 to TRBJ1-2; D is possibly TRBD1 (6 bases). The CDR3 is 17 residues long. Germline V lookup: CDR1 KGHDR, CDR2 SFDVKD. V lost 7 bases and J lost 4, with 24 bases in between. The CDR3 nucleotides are TGTGCCACCAGCGCCCTCGGTCCTTCAGGGGCCATCTATGGCTACACCTTC. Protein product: CATSALGPSGAIYGYTF.

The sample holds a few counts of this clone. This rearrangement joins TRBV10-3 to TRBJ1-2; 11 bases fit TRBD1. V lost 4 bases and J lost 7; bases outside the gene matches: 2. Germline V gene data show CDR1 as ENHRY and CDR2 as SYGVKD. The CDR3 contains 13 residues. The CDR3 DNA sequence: TGTGCCATCAGTGGGACAGGGGGCGGTGGCTACACCTTC. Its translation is CAISGTGGGGYTF.

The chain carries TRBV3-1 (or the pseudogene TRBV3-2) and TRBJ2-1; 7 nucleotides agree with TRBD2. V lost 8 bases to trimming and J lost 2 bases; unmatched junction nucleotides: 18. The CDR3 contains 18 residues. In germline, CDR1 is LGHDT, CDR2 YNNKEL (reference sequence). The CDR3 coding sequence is TGTGCCAGCGCCACACAGAGGGAGGGCAGGCCGCCCTACAATGAGCAGTTCTTC. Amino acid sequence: CASATQREGRPPYNEQFF.